One sample yielded the 28 T cell receptor beta chains listed below, sequenced in a study of T cells in localized non-small cell lung cancer. Using immunoSEQ multiplex PCR, the repertoire was profiled, and TCRdb retains in-frame clones only, with some absent. The table lists approximately 83,000 clones, 88% of them singletons. The specimen comprised peripheral blood, sampled before any cancer treatment. These receptors all stem from a woman aged 35-75 years with stage I squamous cell lung carcinoma.

This chain joins TRBV18 and TRBJ1-2, with D unresolved. Trimming removed 3 bases at V and 7 bases at J, with 18 bases between. Per the germline V gene, CDR1 is KGHSH and CDR2 is LQKENI. The CDR3 totals 15 residues. The CDR3 loop is CASSPSGRTEGGYTF. Written as DNA, the CDR3 is TGTGCCAGCTCACCCTCGGGTCGTACCGAAGGTGGCTACACCTTC.

CDR3 nucleotide sequence: TGCAGCGTCGGAGAGACCCAGTACTTC. Translating gives CSVGETQYF. This chain joins TRBV29-1 and TRBJ2-5; D is unclear. The CDR3 has 9 residues. Trimming left V 6 bases short and J 4 bases short, with 3 bases between. Germline loops: CDR1 SQVTM, CDR2 ANQGSEA.

The chain couples TRBV7-9 to TRBJ2-7, with no clear D. Trimming cost V 2 bases and J 1 base, with 6 bases left between them. There are 13 residues in the CDR3. Germline V CDR1 and CDR2: SEHNR, FQNEAQ (reference sequence). The DNA of the CDR3 is TGTGCCAGCAGCTTACACGGATCCTACGAGCAGTACTTC. Its protein is CASSLHGSYEQYF. The complete variable domain, with remaining parts taken from reference TRBV7-9 and TRBJ2-7, reads DTGVSQNPRHKITKRGQNVTFRCDPISEHNRLYWYRQTLGQGPEFLTYFQNEAQLEKSRLLSDRFSAERPKGSFSTLEIQRTEQGDSAMYLCASSLHGSYEQYFGPGTRLTVT.

This chain links TRBV6-5 with TRBJ1-4; no clear D. This CDR3 is 14 amino acids long. Germline V CDR1 and CDR2: MNHEY, SVGAGI. V was cut by 6 bases and J by 4 bases, with 12 bases left in between. In nucleotides, the CDR3 is TGTGCCAGCAGCCGTGACCGATTTAATGAAAAACTGTTTTTT. Its translation: CASSRDRFNEKLFF.

CDR3 DNA sequence: TGTGCCAGCAGCTTAACGGGGGCGATGACAGATACGCAGTATTTT. Amino acids: CASSLTGAMTDTQYF. The chain recombines TRBV5-6 with TRBJ2-3; D tentatively reads TRBD1 or TRBD2 (6 bases each). Germline loops: CDR1 SGHDT, CDR2 YYEEEE. Trimming took off 2 bases at V and 3 bases at J, with 13 bases between the two ends. The CDR3 is made up of 15 amino acids.

This chain links TRBV27 with TRBJ2-1; the D is unclear. The germline CDR1 and CDR2 sequences are MNHEY and SMNVEV (reference sequence). Trimming took 5 bases from V and 9 from J, leaving 14 bases between them. This CDR3 comprises 13 residues. The DNA of the CDR3 is TGTGCCAGCAGTCCAAAGACGAGAGGTGAGCAGTTCTTC. Translated: CASSPKTRGEQFF.

The genes are TRBV30 and TRBJ2-2; 13 bases are a match to TRBD2. This CDR3 has 16 amino acids. Trimming took 1 base from V and 2 from J; bases not matched to a gene: 1. Germline lookup yields CDR1 GTSNPN and CDR2 SVGIG (reference sequence). CDR3 loop: CAWSGLAGGNTGELFF. In DNA form, the CDR3 reads TGTGCCTGGAGTGGACTAGCGGGGGGAAACACCGGGGAGCTGTTTTTT.

In this sample, this clone turned up once. This chain links TRBV6-5 with TRBJ2-5; TRBD2 aligns across 8 bases. Germline trimming cut 5 bases from V and 3 bases from J; bases unmatched to any gene: 2. The CDR3 contains 13 residues. Per germline, CDR1 MNHEY and CDR2 SVGAGI. The CDR3 is CASSQTSEETQYF. CDR3 bases: TGTGCCAGCAGTCAGACTAGCGAAGAGACCCAGTACTTC.

The chain is built from TRBV5-6 and TRBJ1-1; D not certain. V was cut by 0 bases and J by 4 bases, with 4 bases left in between. The germline CDR1 and CDR2 sequences are SGHDT and YYEEEE. The CDR3 has 12 amino acids. CDR3 DNA: TGTGCCAGCAGCTTGGAACCCACTGAAGCTTTCTTT. It codes for CASSLEPTEAFF.

This clone was recorded once. The V call is TRBV19, the J call TRBJ2-7; the D gene is possibly TRBD1 (6 bases). From germline, CDR1 is LNHDA and CDR2 SQIVND (reference sequence). V lost 1 base and J 2 bases, leaving 6 bases between the germline ends. There are 13 residues in the CDR3. CDR3 sequence: CASSIGDTYEQYF. CDR3 sequence (DNA): TGTGCCAGTAGTATAGGGGACACCTACGAGCAGTACTTC.

The chain recombines TRBV7-3 with TRBJ1-1; TRBD1 aligns across 8 bases. J was trimmed by 1 base and V by 4 bases; bases with no gene match: 5. The CDR3 has 15 residues. The germline V gene has CDR1 SGHTA and CDR2 FQGTGA. The CDR3 DNA reads as TGTGCCAGCAGCTCCAAAGGACAGGGGAACACTGAAGCTTTCTTT. It codes for CASSSKGQGNTEAFF.

This clone was recorded only once. V is TRBV11-2 and J is TRBJ1-1; no reliable D call. The V end was cut by 4 bases, the J end by 6 bases, with 6 bases between. This CDR3 has 11 amino acids. Germline lookup yields CDR1 SGHAT and CDR2 FQNNGV. Here the CDR3 DNA reads TGTGCCAGCAGCTCGTCCGCTGAAGCTTTCTTT. This gives the protein CASSSSAEAFF. The whole variable domain, filled in from reference TRBV11-2 and TRBJ1-1, reads EAGVAQSPRYKIIEKRQSVAFWCNPISGHATLYWYQQILGQGPKLLIQFQNNGVVDDSQLPKDRFSAERLKGVDSTLKIQPAKLEDSAVYLCASSSSAEAFFGQGTRLTVV.

Concerning this clone itself: Because the CDR3's place on the DNA is in doubt, the DNA is left out and the CDR3 is given as listed by TCRdb. V gene TRBV5-5 combines with J gene TRBJ1-1; TRBD1 reflects the table's D call only, with no check against the DNA. Germline CDR1 is SGHKS and CDR2 is YYEKEE (reference sequence). From its first to its last residue, the CDR3 has 12 amino acids. CDR3 loop: CASSYFGPGAFF.

The chain couples TRBV7-3 to TRBJ2-3; D might be TRBD2 (5 bases). The V gene lost 2 bases and the J gene lost 4 bases, with 13 bases spanning the gap. Germline CDR1 is SGHTA and CDR2 is FQGTGA. The CDR3 has 15 residues. The CDR3 sequence is CASSLRGTGSDTQYF. CDR3 coding DNA: TGTGCCAGCAGCTTACGGGGTACGGGGTCAGATACGCAGTATTTT.

The chain uses TRBV5-1 and TRBJ2-1; D gene uncertain. Trimming pared 1 base from V and 6 bases from J, leaving 17 bases between. The CDR3 has 16 residues. The germline V gene has CDR1 SGHRS and CDR2 YFSETQ. CDR3 coding DNA: TGCGCCAGCAGCTTGTATCCCATCCCAAGTCCCAATGAGCAGTTCTTC. Protein: CASSLYPIPSPNEQFF.

This clone showed up just a few times. The chain has TRBV18 and TRBJ1-1, with D possibly TRBD1 on 5 matching bases. Germline V CDR1 and CDR2: KGHSH, LQKENI. Trimming cost V 0 bases and J 1 base, with 12 bases left between them. The CDR3 runs 16 residues. The CDR3 reads CASSPPSGHRNTEAFF. The CDR3 DNA sequence: TGTGCCAGCTCACCACCGTCAGGGCATAGGAACACTGAAGCTTTCTTT.

The chain joins TRBV30 to TRBJ2-3; D not certain. Per the germline V gene, CDR1 is GTSNPN and CDR2 is SVGIG (reference sequence). V lost 2 bases, J lost 1 base, and 7 bases lay in between. The CDR3 runs 13 residues. CDR3 in DNA: TGTGCCTGGAGTAAGCTAGGCACAGATACGCAGTATTTT. Residues: CAWSKLGTDTQYF.

J is TRBJ1-1 and V is TRBV18; the D is unclear. Looked up from germline, CDR1 is KGHSH and CDR2 is LQKENI. Between the trimmed V and J ends, which lost 6 bases and 1 base, there was a span of 9 bases. CDR3 length: 13 residues. This CDR3 reads CASSTTQNTEAFF. CDR3 sequence (DNA): TGTGCCAGCTCGACGACCCAGAACACTGAAGCTTTCTTT. Variable domain in full (rest from reference TRBV18 and TRBJ1-1): NAGVMQNPRHLVRRRGQEARLRCSPMKGHSHVYWYRQLPEEGLKFMVYLQKENIIDESGMPKERFSAEFPKEGPSILRIQQVVRGDSAAYFCASSTTQNTEAFFGQGTRLTVV.

The chain joins TRBV14 to TRBJ1-1, with no clear D. The V end was cut by 0 bases, the J end by 10 bases, with 15 bases between. The CDR3 has 14 amino acids. CDR1 and CDR2 from the germline V gene are SGHDN and FVKESK. The CDR3 here is CASSQDRGALGAFF. Here the CDR3 DNA reads TGTGCCAGCAGCCAAGATCGGGGTGCCCTGGGAGCTTTCTTT.

The chain employs TRBV5-8 and TRBJ2-3; 13 nucleotides agree with TRBD2. Looked up from germline, CDR1 is SGHTS and CDR2 is YDEGEE. Losses at the gene ends were 4 bases for V and 2 bases for J; bases not matched to a gene: 7. The CDR3 is 17 residues long. The CDR3: CASSLGTSGAFTDTQYF. CDR3 in DNA: TGTGCCAGCAGCCTGGGGACTAGCGGGGCCTTCACAGATACGCAGTATTTT.

The chain's CDR3 is CASSRRTGDEKLFF. DNA for the CDR3: TGCGCCAGCAGCCGAAGGACAGGGGACGAAAAACTGTTTTTT. This chain connects TRBV5-1 to TRBJ1-4; 9 bases line up with TRBD1. The CDR3 sequence is 14 residues long. Losses at the gene ends were 4 bases for V and 8 bases for J; bases not matched to a gene: 6. The germline CDR1 and CDR2 sequences are SGHRS and YFSETQ.

The chain joins TRBV7-8 to TRBJ1-2; D remains ambiguous. Germline V gives CDR1 SGHVS, CDR2 FQNEAQ. The CDR3 is 14 residues long. Trimming removed 0 bases at V and 3 bases at J, with 8 bases between. The CDR3 sequence is CASSLAGKDYGYTF. The CDR3 DNA reads TGTGCCAGCAGCTTAGCGGGGAAGGACTATGGCTACACCTTC.

This sequence joins TRBV5-1 and TRBJ1-2; 12 bases fit TRBD1. Germline CDR1 reads SGHRS; CDR2 reads YFSETQ. V was clipped by 4 bases and J by 7 bases; unmatched bases: 2. This CDR3 has 13 residues. In DNA form, the CDR3 reads TGCGCCAGCAGCCCGGGACAGGGGGCTGGCTACACCTTC. This sequence encodes CASSPGQGAGYTF. Full variable domain (missing parts from reference TRBV5-1 and TRBJ1-2): KAGVTQTPRYLIKTRGQQVTLSCSPISGHRSVSWYQQTPGQGLQFLFEYFSETQRNKGNFPGRFSGRQFSNSRSEMNVSTLELGDSALYLCASSPGQGAGYTFGSGTRLTVV.

This rearrangement joins TRBV9 to TRBJ1-2; 7 bases map to TRBD1. CDR1 SGDLS and CDR2 YYNGEE come from the germline V gene. The CDR3 spans 13 residues. J gave up 8 bases and V 0 bases, and 4 bases lay outside the gene matches. CDR3 region: CASSVGQGGGYTF. CDR3 DNA sequence: TGTGCCAGCAGCGTAGGACAGGGAGGGGGCTACACCTTC.

The genes are TRBV19 and TRBJ1-6; a weak D match, TRBD1 (5 bases). Germline values: CDR1 LNHDA, CDR2 SQIVND (reference sequence). V dropped 8 bases and J dropped 7 bases, with 15 bases sitting between them. This CDR3 spans 14 amino acids. DNA for the CDR3: TGTGCCAGTCGCCTCCGGGACGGAAATTCACCCCTCCACTTT. Amino acids: CASRLRDGNSPLHF.

The V gene is TRBV5-1, the J gene TRBJ1-2; D is perhaps TRBD1 (6 bases). The CDR3 length is 15 residues. The germline gives CDR1 SGHRS, CDR2 YFSETQ. Trimming cost V 0 bases and J 5 bases, with 14 bases left between them. The DNA of the CDR3 is TGCGCCAGCAGCTTGGTTGCCAGGGGAGCGTATGGCTACACCTTC. Translation: CASSLVARGAYGYTF.

To note about this clone: Compared with germline, one end of the junction differs, possibly owing to a read error. The chain recombines TRBV18 with TRBJ2-3; 8 bases are shared with TRBD1. This CDR3 has 16 residues. In germline, CDR1 is KGHSH, CDR2 LQKENI. CDR3 region: CASSPRRGQVTDTQYF. The CDR3 region has the DNA TGTGCCAGCTCGCCACGTCGGGGACAGGTCACAGATACGCAGTATTTT.

This chain links TRBV2 with TRBJ2-2; D may correspond to TRBD1 or TRBD2 (5 bases each). Trimming cost V 5 bases and J 2 bases, with 12 bases left between them. The CDR3 has 15 residues. Looked up from germline, CDR1 is SNHLY and CDR2 is FYNNEI. In DNA form, the CDR3 reads TGTGCCAGCAGTTCTGAGGGGATAAACACCGGGGAGCTGTTTTTT. Residues: CASSSEGINTGELFF.